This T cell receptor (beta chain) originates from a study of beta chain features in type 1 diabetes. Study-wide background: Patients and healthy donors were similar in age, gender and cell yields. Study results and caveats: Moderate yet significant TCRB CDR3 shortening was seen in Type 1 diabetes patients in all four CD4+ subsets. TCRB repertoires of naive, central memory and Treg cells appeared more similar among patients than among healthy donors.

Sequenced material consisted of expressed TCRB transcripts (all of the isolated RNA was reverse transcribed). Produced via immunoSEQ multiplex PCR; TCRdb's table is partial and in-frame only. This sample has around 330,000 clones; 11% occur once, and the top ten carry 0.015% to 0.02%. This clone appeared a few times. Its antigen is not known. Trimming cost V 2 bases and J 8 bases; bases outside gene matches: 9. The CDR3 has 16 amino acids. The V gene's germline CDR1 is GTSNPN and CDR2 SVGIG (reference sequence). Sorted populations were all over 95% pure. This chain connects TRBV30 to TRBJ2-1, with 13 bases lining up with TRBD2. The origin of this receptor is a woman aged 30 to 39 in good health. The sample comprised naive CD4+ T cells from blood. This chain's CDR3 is CAWSTGLAGDLDEQFF. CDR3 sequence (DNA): TGTGCCTGGAGTACCGGACTAGCGGGAGATCTGGATGAGCAGTTCTTC.